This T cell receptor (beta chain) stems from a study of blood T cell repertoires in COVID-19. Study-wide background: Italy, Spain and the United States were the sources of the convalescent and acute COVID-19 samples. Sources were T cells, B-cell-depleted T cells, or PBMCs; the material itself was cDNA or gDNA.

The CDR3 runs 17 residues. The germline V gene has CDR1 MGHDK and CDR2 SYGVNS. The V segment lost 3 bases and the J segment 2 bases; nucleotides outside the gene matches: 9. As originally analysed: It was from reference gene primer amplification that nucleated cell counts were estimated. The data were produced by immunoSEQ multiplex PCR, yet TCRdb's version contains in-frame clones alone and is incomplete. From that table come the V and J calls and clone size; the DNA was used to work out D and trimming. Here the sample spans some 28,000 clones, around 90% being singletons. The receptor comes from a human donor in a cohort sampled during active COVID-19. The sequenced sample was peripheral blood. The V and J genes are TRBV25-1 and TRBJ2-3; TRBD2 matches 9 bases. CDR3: CASSEQRGASYTDTQYF. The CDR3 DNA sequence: TGTGCCAGCAGTGAGCAGCGGGGGGCCTCCTACACAGATACGCAGTATTTT.